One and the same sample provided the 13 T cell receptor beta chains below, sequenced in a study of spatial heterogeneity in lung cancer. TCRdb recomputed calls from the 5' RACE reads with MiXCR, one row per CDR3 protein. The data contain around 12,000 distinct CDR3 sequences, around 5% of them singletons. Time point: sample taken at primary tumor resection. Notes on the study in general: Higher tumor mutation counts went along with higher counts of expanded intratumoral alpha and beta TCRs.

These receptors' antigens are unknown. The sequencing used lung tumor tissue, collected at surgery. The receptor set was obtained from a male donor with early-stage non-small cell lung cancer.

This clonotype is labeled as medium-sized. The CDR3 reads CASSIGQTYEQYV. The CDR3 nucleotides read TGTGCCAGCAGCATTGGACAGACGTACGAGCAGTACGTC. This chain uses TRBV7-8 with TRBJ2-7, with a weak D call TRBD1 (6 bases). Germline CDR1 reads SGHVS; CDR2 reads FQNEAQ. CDR3 length: 13 residues. Between the trimmed V and J ends, which lost 5 bases and 4 bases, there was a span of 12 bases.

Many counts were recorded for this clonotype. CDR3 sequence: CASSSNGGGYNEQFF. The DNA of the CDR3 is TGTGCCAGCAGTTCTAACGGGGGGGGTTACAATGAGCAGTTCTTC. J is TRBJ2-1 and V is TRBV6-5; TRBD2 matches at 8 bases. Germline V gives CDR1 MNHEY, CDR2 SVGAGI. Unmatched junction bases numbered 6, after V lost 4 bases and J lost 4 bases. This CDR3 region has 15 residues.

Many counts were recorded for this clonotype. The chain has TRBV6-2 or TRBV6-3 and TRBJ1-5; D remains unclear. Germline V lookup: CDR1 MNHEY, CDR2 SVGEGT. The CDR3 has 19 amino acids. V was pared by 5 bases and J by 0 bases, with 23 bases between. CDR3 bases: TGTGCCAGCAGTGAAGAAGGGTTGACCCGACTTCATAGCAATCAGCCCCAGCATTTT. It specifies CASSEEGLTRLHSNQPQHF.

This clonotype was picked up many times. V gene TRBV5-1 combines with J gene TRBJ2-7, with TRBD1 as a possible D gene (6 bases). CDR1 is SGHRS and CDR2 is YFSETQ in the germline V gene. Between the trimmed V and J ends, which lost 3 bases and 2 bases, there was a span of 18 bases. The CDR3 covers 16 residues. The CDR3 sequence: CASSSGRQVSTYEQYF. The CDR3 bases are TGCGCCAGCAGCTCCGGAAGACAGGTTTCCACCTACGAGCAGTACTTC.

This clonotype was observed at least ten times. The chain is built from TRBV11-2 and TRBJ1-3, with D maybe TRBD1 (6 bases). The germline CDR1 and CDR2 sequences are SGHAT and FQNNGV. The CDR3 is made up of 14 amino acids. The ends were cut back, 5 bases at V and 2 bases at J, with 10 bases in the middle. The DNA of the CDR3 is TGTGCCAGCAGCCCCGACAGGACTGGAAACACCATATATTTT. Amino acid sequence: CASSPDRTGNTIYF.

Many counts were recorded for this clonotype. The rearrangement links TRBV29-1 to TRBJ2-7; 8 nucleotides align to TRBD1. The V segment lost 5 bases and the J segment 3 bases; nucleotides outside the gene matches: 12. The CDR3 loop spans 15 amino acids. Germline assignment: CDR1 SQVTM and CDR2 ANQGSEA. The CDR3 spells CSVMPTGTGVYEQYF. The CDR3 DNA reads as TGCAGCGTTATGCCTACCGGGACAGGTGTCTACGAGCAGTACTTC.

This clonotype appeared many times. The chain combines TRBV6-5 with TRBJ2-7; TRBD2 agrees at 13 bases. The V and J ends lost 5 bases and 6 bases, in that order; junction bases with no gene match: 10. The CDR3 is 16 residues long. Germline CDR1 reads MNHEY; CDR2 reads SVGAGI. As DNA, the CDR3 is TGTGCCAGCAGTCGAAACGGACTAGCGGGGGCCGCCGAGCAGTACTTC. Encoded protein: CASSRNGLAGAAEQYF.

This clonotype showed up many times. The CDR3 sequence: CASSGQGISTDTQYF. The DNA for the CDR3 is TGTGCCAGCAGCGGGCAAGGGATTTCCACAGATACGCAGTATTTT. The V and J genes are TRBV11-2 and TRBJ2-3; D ambiguous. The CDR3 length is 15 residues. Germline CDR1 reads SGHAT; CDR2 reads FQNNGV. Trimming shortened V by 5 bases and J by 2 bases, and 14 bases separated the two germline ends.

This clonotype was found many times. CDR3: CASSFETPFTNTGELFF. Written as DNA, the CDR3 is TGTGCCAGCAGCTTTGAAACACCGTTCACGAACACCGGGGAGCTGTTTTTT. The chain uses TRBV7-9 and TRBJ2-2; the D is unclear. V was cut by 3 bases and J by 0 bases, with 14 bases left in between. In germline, CDR1 is SEHNR, CDR2 FQNEAQ (reference sequence). The CDR3 runs 17 residues.

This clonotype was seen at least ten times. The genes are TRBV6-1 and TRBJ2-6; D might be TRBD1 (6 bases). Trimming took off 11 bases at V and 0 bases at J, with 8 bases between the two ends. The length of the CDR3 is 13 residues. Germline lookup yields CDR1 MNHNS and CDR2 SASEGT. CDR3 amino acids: CAAGDSGANVLTF. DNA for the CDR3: TGTGCCGCAGGGGACTCTGGGGCCAACGTCCTGACTTTC.

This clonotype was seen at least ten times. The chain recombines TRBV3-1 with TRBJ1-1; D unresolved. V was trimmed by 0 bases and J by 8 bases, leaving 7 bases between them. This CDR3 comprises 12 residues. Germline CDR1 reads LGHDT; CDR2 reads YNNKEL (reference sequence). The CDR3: CASSQDFSEAFF. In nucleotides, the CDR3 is TGTGCCAGCAGCCAAGATTTCTCCGAAGCTTTCTTT.

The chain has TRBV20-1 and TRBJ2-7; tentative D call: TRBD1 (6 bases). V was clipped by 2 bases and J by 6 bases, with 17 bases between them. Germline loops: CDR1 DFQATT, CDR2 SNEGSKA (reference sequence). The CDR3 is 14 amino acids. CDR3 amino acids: CSARKSDSPLEQYF. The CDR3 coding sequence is TGCAGTGCTAGAAAATCGGACAGTCCCCTCGAGCAGTACTTC.

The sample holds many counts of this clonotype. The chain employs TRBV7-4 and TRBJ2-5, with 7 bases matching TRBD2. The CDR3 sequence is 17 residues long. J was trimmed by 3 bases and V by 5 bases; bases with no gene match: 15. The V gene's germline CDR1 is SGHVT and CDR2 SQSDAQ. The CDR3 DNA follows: TGTGCCAGCAGCGCCAACCCTGCCGGGACTACGAAAGAGACCCAGTACTTC. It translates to CASSANPAGTTKETQYF. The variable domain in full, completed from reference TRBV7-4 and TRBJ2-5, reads GAGVSQSPRYKVAKRGRDVALRCDSISGHVTLYWYRQTLGQGSEVLTYSQSDAQRDKSGRPSGRFSAERPERSVSTLKIQRTEQGDSAVYLCASSANPAGTTKETQYFGPGTRLLVL.